These 25 T cell receptor beta chains were sequenced from one sample in a study of T cell repertoires in cytomegalovirus infection. TCRdb reprocessed the reads via MiXCR and lists one record per CDR3 protein. The sample yields 100,000 to 150,000 distinct CDR3 sequences, roughly a third seen once. For these receptors, no antigen is known. Sequences were derived from CD8+ T cells from cultured PBMCs, sampled from culture after CMV antigen stimulation. Every receptor here comes from a human donor in good health (CMV status not recorded). Some clones in this sample may be carry-over from other donors' samples.

Worth noting for this clonotype: The junction departs from the called germline gene at one end, perhaps through a read error. This rearrangement joins TRBV29-1 to TRBJ1-2; 7 bases are shared with TRBD1. This CDR3 region has 13 residues. The germline gives CDR1 SQVTM, CDR2 ANQGSEA. For the CDR3, the DNA is TGCAGCGTAGAAGCACAGGGGATCTATGGCTACACCTTC. This codes for CSVEAQGIYGYTF.

This chain uses TRBV7-4 with TRBJ2-7, with a tentative D call TRBD1 (6 bases). The V end was cut by 4 bases, the J end by 3 bases, with 16 bases between. CDR3 length: 15 amino acids. Germline assignment: CDR1 SGHVT and CDR2 SQSDAQ. CDR3 sequence: CASSSDRTAFYEQYF. The CDR3 nucleotides read TGTGCCAGCAGCTCCGACCGGACAGCCTTCTACGAGCAGTACTTC. The variable domain in full, completed from reference TRBV7-4 and TRBJ2-7, reads GAGVSQSPRYKVAKRGRDVALRCDSISGHVTLYWYRQTLGQGSEVLTYSQSDAQRDKSGRPSGRFSAERPERSVSTLKIQRTEQGDSAVYLCASSSDRTAFYEQYFGPGTRLTVT.

This clonotype turned up a few times. The V call is TRBV5-1, the J call TRBJ1-6; no clear D gene. The V and J ends lost 2 bases and 9 bases respectively, with 9 bases between them. CDR3 size: 13 residues. Looked up from germline, CDR1 is SGHRS and CDR2 is YFSETQ. CDR3 sequence: CASSLMGSSPLHF. CDR3 DNA: TGCGCCAGCAGCTTAATGGGGAGTTCACCCCTCCACTTT. Full variable domain (remainder filled in from reference TRBV5-1 and TRBJ1-6): KAGVTQTPRYLIKTRGQQVTLSCSPISGHRSVSWYQQTPGQGLQFLFEYFSETQRNKGNFPGRFSGRQFSNSRSEMNVSTLELGDSALYLCASSLMGSSPLHFGNGTRLTVT.

The chain employs TRBV4-1 and TRBJ2-7, with TRBD1 as a possible D gene (6 bases). Germline V lookup: CDR1 MGHRA, CDR2 YSYEKL. V lost 3 bases and J lost 4, with 10 bases in between. The CDR3 covers 13 residues. The CDR3 is CASSQDREYEQYF. For the CDR3, the DNA is TGCGCCAGCAGCCAGGACAGAGAGTACGAGCAGTACTTC.

The chain recombines TRBV6-5 with TRBJ2-1; 9 positions agree with TRBD2. The CDR3 totals 18 residues. J gave up 7 bases and V 0 bases, and 13 bases lay outside the gene matches. CDR1 and CDR2 (germline): MNHEY, SVGAGI. The CDR3 loop reads CASSYSLAGNTSDNEQFF. In nucleotides, the CDR3 is TGTGCCAGCAGTTACTCTCTAGCGGGGAATACGTCCGATAATGAGCAGTTCTTC.

Notes on this clonotype: This may be a read error: a much more frequent sequence differs by one nucleotide. The V call is TRBV12-3 or TRBV12-4, the J call TRBJ1-5; TRBD1 aligns across 9 bases. The CDR3 has 19 residues. The CDR3 spells CASSFLVPGTGSFGQAQHF. The CDR3 DNA sequence: TGTGCCAGCAGTTTTTTAGTTCCAGGGACAGGGAGCTTCGGTCAGGCCCAGCATTTT.

The gene calls are TRBV27 and TRBJ1-2, with 8 bases identical to TRBD1. The CDR3 runs 14 residues. V dropped 5 bases and J dropped 0; count of bases not matched to a gene: 2. Germline-derived CDR1 and CDR2 are MNHEY and SMNVEV (reference sequence). The CDR3 DNA sequence: TGTGCCAGCAGTCGGACAGGGCCTAACTATGGCTACACCTTC. It codes for CASSRTGPNYGYTF.

This clonotype was picked up a small number of times. The J gene is TRBJ1-1, the V gene TRBV4-3; 7 bases match TRBD1. The CDR3 totals 15 residues. After removal of 0 bases from V and 2 bases from J, the junction contained 3 bases not matched to a gene. Germline CDR1 reads LGHNA; CDR2 reads YSLEER. The CDR3 DNA follows: TGCGCCAGCAGCCAAGATCGGACAGGAAACACTGAAGCTTTCTTT. This translates into CASSQDRTGNTEAFF.

This clonotype was counted a single time. This rearrangement joins TRBV19 to TRBJ2-3; D is unresolved. CDR3 length: 13 amino acids. Germline V gene data show CDR1 as LNHDA and CDR2 as SQIVND (reference sequence). Trimming stripped 5 bases from V and 0 bases from J, with 6 bases between. CDR3: CASSLTSTDTQYF. The CDR3 DNA reads as TGTGCCAGTAGTTTGACTAGCACAGATACGCAGTATTTT. Complete variable domain (other parts from reference TRBV19 and TRBJ2-3): DGGITQSPKYLFRKEGQNVTLSCEQNLNHDAMYWYRQDPGQGLRLIYYSQIVNDFQKGDIAEGYSVSREKKESFPLTVTSAQKNPTAFYLCASSLTSTDTQYFGPGTRLTVL.

The rearrangement links TRBV7-6 to TRBJ2-5, with D uncertain. Germline V gene lookup returns CDR1 SGHVS and CDR2 FNYEAQ. V was trimmed by 1 base and J by 1 base, leaving 7 bases between them. The CDR3 is made up of 14 amino acids. CDR3: CASSLVYSQETQYF. The CDR3 nucleotides are TGTGCCAGCAGCTTAGTGTACAGCCAAGAGACCCAGTACTTC.

The chain carries TRBV4-2 and TRBJ2-7; TRBD2 aligns across 9 bases. Germline-derived CDR1 and CDR2 are LGHNA and YNFKEQ. The CDR3 spans 18 residues. V gave up 2 bases and J gave up 2 bases; unmatched junction bases: 13. CDR3 sequence (DNA): TGTGCCAGCAGCCAATTTGCTAGCGGGGTGATGATAACCTACGAGCAGTACTTC. It yields the protein CASSQFASGVMITYEQYF.

V and J are TRBV5-1 and TRBJ2-3; D is possibly TRBD2 (5 bases). V was shortened by 3 bases and J by 3 bases, with 17 bases between the two germline ends. CDR1 and CDR2 (germline): SGHRS, YFSETQ. This CDR3 has 16 residues. The CDR3 DNA reads TGCGCCAGCAGCTCAGGACGGGGAGAAGGGACAGATACGCAGTATTTT. Translation gives CASSSGRGEGTDTQYF. The full variable domain, rest sourced from reference TRBV5-1 and TRBJ2-3, is KAGVTQTPRYLIKTRGQQVTLSCSPISGHRSVSWYQQTPGQGLQFLFEYFSETQRNKGNFPGRFSGRQFSNSRSEMNVSTLELGDSALYLCASSSGRGEGTDTQYFGPGTRLTVL.

This clonotype was counted only a few times. The V call is TRBV4-1, the J call TRBJ2-2, with unresolved D. The CDR3 consists of 14 residues. Trimming took 0 bases from V and 8 from J, leaving 10 bases between them. Germline V gene lookup returns CDR1 MGHRA and CDR2 YSYEKL. The DNA for the CDR3 is TGCGCCAGCAGCCAAGATGGGCTAGGAGGGGAGCTGTTTTTT. Protein sequence: CASSQDGLGGELFF.

At least ten counts were recorded for this clonotype. The CDR3 reads CASSRRGTVKDEQFF. Here the CDR3 DNA reads TGTGCCAGCAGTAGGAGGGGGACAGTGAAAGATGAGCAGTTCTTC. The rearrangement uses TRBV6-1 and TRBJ2-1, with D perhaps matching TRBD1 (7 bases). CDR1 is MNHNS, CDR2 SASEGT, per germline. Trimming cost V 5 bases and J 8 bases, with 19 bases left between them. The length of the CDR3 is 15 residues.

This clonotype turned up a few times. V is TRBV7-4 and J is TRBJ1-6; the D gene is possibly TRBD1 (5 bases). The CDR3 consists of 14 residues. Germline CDR1 SGHVT, CDR2 SQSDAQ. V lost 1 base and J 10 bases, leaving 11 bases between the germline ends. The chain's CDR3 is CASSLGQGGSPLHF. The CDR3 region has the DNA TGTGCCAGCAGCTTAGGGCAGGGTGGATCACCCCTCCACTTT.

This CDR3 reads CSVAGTGGDQPQHF. The CDR3 nucleotides are TGCAGCGTCGCCGGGACAGGGGGCGATCAGCCCCAGCATTTT. The chain carries TRBV29-1 and TRBJ1-5, with 12 positions matching TRBD1. V trimming: 6 bases; J trimming: 5 bases; junction bases outside the gene matches: 5. This CDR3 comprises 14 residues. The germline gives CDR1 SQVTM, CDR2 ANQGSEA.

This clonotype has only a few counts. The J gene is TRBJ2-2, the V gene TRBV7-9; perhaps TRBD2 as D (5 bases). Germline CDR1 SEHNR, CDR2 FQNEAQ (reference sequence). V was pared by 5 bases and J by 5 bases, with 15 bases between. The CDR3 spans 15 residues. CDR3 residues: CASSDPRGLTGELFF. CDR3 DNA sequence: TGTGCCAGCAGCGACCCCCGGGGTTTGACCGGGGAGCTGTTTTTT.

The chain has TRBV12-3 or TRBV12-4 and TRBJ1-1; possibly TRBD1 for D (6 bases). The CDR3 has 14 amino acids. Trimming stripped 1 base from V and 7 bases from J, with 13 bases between. The CDR3 bases are TGTGCCAGCAGTTTAGGGGACACGACCTTTGAAGCTTTCTTT. Translating it yields CASSLGDTTFEAFF.

This clonotype has ten or more counts. This sequence joins TRBV20-1 and TRBJ2-7; D is uncertain. Germline V gives CDR1 DFQATT, CDR2 SNEGSKA (reference sequence). This CDR3 contains 13 residues. The germline V and J ends were trimmed by 3 bases and 4 bases, with 13 bases remaining between them. The CDR3 spells CSASLGRIYEQYF. Written as DNA, the CDR3 is TGCAGTGCTAGTCTCGGGCGGATTTACGAGCAGTACTTC.

This chain joins TRBV12-3 or TRBV12-4 and TRBJ1-1, with D possibly being TRBD1 (5 bases). Trimming took off 6 bases at V and 5 bases at J, with 7 bases between the two ends. The CDR3 consists of 11 residues. The chain's CDR3 is CASSWGTEAFF. The CDR3 nucleotides read TGTGCCAGCAGCTGGGGGACTGAAGCTTTCTTT.

In this sample, this clonotype turned up a few times. V and J are TRBV19 and TRBJ2-1; 10 bases are a match to TRBD2. With V trimmed by 3 bases and J by 0 bases, 5 bases remained unmatched. This CDR3 comprises 17 residues. Germline values: CDR1 LNHDA, CDR2 SQIVND (reference sequence). The CDR3 sequence is CASSMLAGVRSYNEQFF. CDR3 in DNA: TGTGCCAGTAGTATGCTAGCGGGGGTACGCTCCTACAATGAGCAGTTCTTC.

This clonotype was recorded at least ten times. The rearrangement uses TRBV28 and TRBJ2-3; 10 nucleotides align to TRBD1. Germline CDR1 MDHEN, CDR2 SYDVKM. The V gene end was trimmed by 2 bases and the J gene end by 0 bases; junction bases not matched to a gene: 8. The CDR3 has 18 amino acids. The CDR3 reads CASSLDGQGESSTDTQYF. DNA for the CDR3: TGTGCCAGCAGTTTAGACGGACAGGGGGAAAGTAGCACAGATACGCAGTATTTT. Looking up the rest from reference TRBV28 and TRBJ2-3 gives the full variable domain: DVKVTQSSRYLVKRTGEKVFLECVQDMDHENMFWYRQDPGLGLRLIYFSYDVKMKEKGDIPEGYSVSREKKERFSLILESASTNQTSMYLCASSLDGQGESSTDTQYFGPGTRLTVL.

The chain combines TRBV6-2 or TRBV6-3 with TRBJ2-1; TRBD1 aligns across 12 bases. CDR3 length equals 14 residues. Germline CDR1 reads MNHEY; CDR2 reads SVGEGT. With V trimmed by 6 bases and J by 6 bases, 3 bases remained unmatched. This CDR3 reads CASSGDRGRNEQFF. Written as DNA, the CDR3 is TGTGCCAGCAGCGGGGACAGGGGGCGCAATGAGCAGTTCTTC.

The rearrangement joins TRBV4-1 to TRBJ1-1, with 7 positions matching TRBD1. The CDR3 has 17 residues. V gave up 1 base and J gave up 7 bases; unmatched junction bases: 15. Germline lookup yields CDR1 MGHRA and CDR2 YSYEKL. In DNA, the CDR3 is TGCGCCAGCAGCCAAGCGCGGGGCAGGGGGGACACCTATGAAGCTTTCTTT. Translation: CASSQARGRGDTYEAFF.

This clonotype was seen a few times. The CDR3 spells CASSLDTVTDDEQFF. DNA of the CDR3: TGTGCCAGCAGCTTAGATACAGTGACAGACGATGAGCAGTTCTTC. This chain links TRBV11-2 with TRBJ2-1; D possibly corresponds to TRBD1 (5 bases). Germline V CDR1 and CDR2: SGHAT, FQNNGV. V was clipped by 0 bases and J by 8 bases, with 14 bases between them. The length of the CDR3 is 15 residues. Full variable domain (remainder filled in from reference TRBV11-2 and TRBJ2-1): EAGVAQSPRYKIIEKRQSVAFWCNPISGHATLYWYQQILGQGPKLLIQFQNNGVVDDSQLPKDRFSAERLKGVDSTLKIQPAKLEDSAVYLCASSLDTVTDDEQFFGPGTRLTVL.